The 6 T cell receptor beta chains below were found in one sample sequenced in a study of cytomegalovirus exposure and HLA in healthy donors. Amplification used 60 Vbeta primers and 13 Jbeta primers. Assay: immunoSEQ multiplex PCR; the TCRdb copy retains only in-frame clones and omits some. The sample records 150,000 to 200,000 clones, approximately 80% being singletons. The sequenced material came from PBMCs. Receptors originate from a woman aged 45-65 years in good health and CMV-seropositive.

CDR3 in DNA: TGTGCCAGCTCTCAGGACAGGAACACTGAAGCTTTCTTT. Protein product: CASSQDRNTEAFF. The chain carries TRBV18 and TRBJ1-1, with D perhaps matching TRBD1 (6 bases). CDR1 is KGHSH and CDR2 is LQKENI in the germline V gene. V lost 6 bases, J lost 1 base, and 9 bases lay in between. This CDR3 spans 13 amino acids.

The J gene is TRBJ1-2, the V gene TRBV7-9; tentatively, D is TRBD1 (6 bases). V shed 1 base and J shed 6 bases, with 12 bases lying between them. The CDR3 extends over 14 amino acids. Germline V CDR1 and CDR2: SEHNR, FQNEAQ (reference sequence). The CDR3 sequence: CASSLGRTENGYTF. CDR3 in DNA: TGTGCCAGCAGCTTAGGACGGACAGAGAATGGCTACACCTTC.

The J gene is TRBJ2-1, the V gene TRBV6-5, with 7 bases lining up with TRBD2. CDR3 size: 14 residues. Germline-derived CDR1 and CDR2 are MNHEY and SVGAGI. J lost 6 bases, V lost 6 bases, and 8 bases had no gene match. CDR3 sequence (DNA): TGTGCCAGCAGCCCCCGGACTAGAGCCAATGAGCAGTTCTTC. Residues: CASSPRTRANEQFF.

The J gene is TRBJ2-7, the V gene TRBV18; 8 bases are a match to TRBD1. This CDR3 is 15 amino acids long. CDR1 and CDR2 from the germline V gene are KGHSH and LQKENI. V lost 6 bases to trimming and J lost 2 bases; unmatched junction nucleotides: 9. CDR3 residues: CASSPGQGGTYEQYF. The DNA for the CDR3 is TGTGCCAGCTCCCCTGGACAGGGAGGAACCTACGAGCAGTACTTC.

The chain is built from TRBV7-8 and TRBJ2-3; the match to TRBD1 covers 9 bases. The germline gives CDR1 SGHVS, CDR2 FQNEAQ. V trimming: 2 bases; J trimming: 6 bases; junction bases outside the gene matches: 9. The CDR3 runs to 16 residues. The CDR3 spells CASSLSTGQGRDTQYF. CDR3 nucleotides: TGTGCCAGCAGCTTATCCACGGGACAGGGTCGCGATACGCAGTATTTT.

The chain joins TRBV11-2 to TRBJ2-3, with TRBD2 identical over 8 bases. This CDR3 contains 16 residues. From germline, CDR1 is SGHAT and CDR2 FQNNGV. After removal of 6 bases from V and 4 bases from J, the junction contained 12 bases not matched to a gene. DNA for the CDR3: TGTGCCAGCAGTTATAGGTTCGGGGGGGGATCAGATACGCAGTATTTT. Translating gives CASSYRFGGGSDTQYF.